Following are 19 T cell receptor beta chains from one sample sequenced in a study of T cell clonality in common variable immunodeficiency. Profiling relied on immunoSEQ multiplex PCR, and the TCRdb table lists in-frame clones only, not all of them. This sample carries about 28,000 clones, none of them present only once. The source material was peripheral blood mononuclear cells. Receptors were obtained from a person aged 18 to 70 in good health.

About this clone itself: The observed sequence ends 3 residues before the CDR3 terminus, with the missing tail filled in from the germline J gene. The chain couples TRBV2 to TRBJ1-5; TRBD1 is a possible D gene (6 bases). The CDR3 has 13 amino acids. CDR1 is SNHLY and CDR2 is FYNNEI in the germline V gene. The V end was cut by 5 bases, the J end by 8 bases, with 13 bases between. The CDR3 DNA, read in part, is TGTGCCAGCAGTTTTGGGGGCTTGAAGCCC. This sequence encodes CASSFGGLKP. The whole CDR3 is CASSFGGLKPQHF.

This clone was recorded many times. The CDR3 DNA, read in part, is TGCGCCAGCAGCAATAGCGGGGAGTCCGAG. This encodes CASSNSGESE. The whole CDR3 protein is CASSNSGESEQYF. The J gene is TRBJ2-7, the V gene TRBV5-1; 8 nucleotides line up with TRBD2. The read terminates 3 residues before the CDR3 end, so the remaining end is supplied by the germline J gene. V gave up 4 bases and J gave up 6 bases; unmatched junction bases: 6. This CDR3 has 13 residues. The germline V gene encodes CDR1 SGHRS and CDR2 YFSETQ.

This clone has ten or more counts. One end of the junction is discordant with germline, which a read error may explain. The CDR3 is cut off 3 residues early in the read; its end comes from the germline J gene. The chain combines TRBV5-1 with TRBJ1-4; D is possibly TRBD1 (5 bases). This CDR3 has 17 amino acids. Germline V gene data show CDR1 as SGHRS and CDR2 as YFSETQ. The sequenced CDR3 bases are TGCGCCAGCAGTTTGGGTGCGAACGGGGGTTATAATGAAAAA. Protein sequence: CASSLGANGGYNEK. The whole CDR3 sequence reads CASSLGANGGYNEKLFF.

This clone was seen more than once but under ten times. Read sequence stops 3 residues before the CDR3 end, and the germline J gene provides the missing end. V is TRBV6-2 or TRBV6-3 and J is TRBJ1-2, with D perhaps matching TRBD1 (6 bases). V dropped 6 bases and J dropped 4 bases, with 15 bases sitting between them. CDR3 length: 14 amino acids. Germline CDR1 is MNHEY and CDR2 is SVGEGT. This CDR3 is CASRTDRIIYGYTF. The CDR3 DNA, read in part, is TGTGCCAGCAGGACCGACAGGATTATCTATGGC.

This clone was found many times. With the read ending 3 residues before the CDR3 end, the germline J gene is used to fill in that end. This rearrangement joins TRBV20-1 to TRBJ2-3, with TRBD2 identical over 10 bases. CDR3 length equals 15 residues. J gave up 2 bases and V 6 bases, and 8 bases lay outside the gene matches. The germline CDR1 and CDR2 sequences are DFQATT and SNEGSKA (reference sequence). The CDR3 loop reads CSAEPSGGDTDTQYF. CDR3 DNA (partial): TGCAGTGCAGAACCTAGCGGGGGAGACACAGATACG.

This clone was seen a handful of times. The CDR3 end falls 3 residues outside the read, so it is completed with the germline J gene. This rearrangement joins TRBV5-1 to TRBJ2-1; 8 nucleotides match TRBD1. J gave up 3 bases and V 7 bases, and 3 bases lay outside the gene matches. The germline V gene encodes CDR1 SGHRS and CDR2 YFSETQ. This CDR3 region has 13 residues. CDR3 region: CASSGQGYNEQFF. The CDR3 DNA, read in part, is TGCGCCAGCTCAGGACAGGGCTACAATGAG.

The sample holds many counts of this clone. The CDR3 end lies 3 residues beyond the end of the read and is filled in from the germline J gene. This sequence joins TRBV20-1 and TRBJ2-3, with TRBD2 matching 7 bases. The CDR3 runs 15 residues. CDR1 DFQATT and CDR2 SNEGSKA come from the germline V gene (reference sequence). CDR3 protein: CSATPRRGTQETQYF. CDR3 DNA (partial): TGCAGTGCTACCCCCCGGCGGGGGACCCAAGAGACG.

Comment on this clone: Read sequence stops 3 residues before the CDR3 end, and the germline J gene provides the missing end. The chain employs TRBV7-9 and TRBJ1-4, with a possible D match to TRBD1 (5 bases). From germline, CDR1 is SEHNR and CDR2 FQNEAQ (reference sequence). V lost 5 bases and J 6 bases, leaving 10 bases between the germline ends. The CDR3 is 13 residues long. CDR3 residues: CASSPVGDEKLFF. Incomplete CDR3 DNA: TGTGCCAGCAGCCCTGTAGGGGATGAAAAA.

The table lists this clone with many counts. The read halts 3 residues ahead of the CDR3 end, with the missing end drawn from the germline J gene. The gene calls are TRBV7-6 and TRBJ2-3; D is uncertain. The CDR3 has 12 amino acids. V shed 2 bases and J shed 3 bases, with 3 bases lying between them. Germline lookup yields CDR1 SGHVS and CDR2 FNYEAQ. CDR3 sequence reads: CASSLPTDTQYF. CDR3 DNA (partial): TGTGCCAGCAGCTTACCTACAGATACG. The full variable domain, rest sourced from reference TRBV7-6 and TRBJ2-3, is GAGVSQSPRYKVTKRGQDVALRCDPISGHVSLYWYRQALGQGPEFLTYFNYEAQQDKSGLPNDRFSAERPEGSISTLTIQRTEQRDSAMYRCASSLPTDTQYFGPGTRLTVL.

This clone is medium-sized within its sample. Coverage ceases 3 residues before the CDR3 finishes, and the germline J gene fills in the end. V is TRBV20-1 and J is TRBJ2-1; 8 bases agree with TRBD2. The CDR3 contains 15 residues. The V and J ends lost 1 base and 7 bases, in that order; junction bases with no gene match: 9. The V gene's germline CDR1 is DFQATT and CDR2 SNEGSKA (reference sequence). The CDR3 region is CSARVDSGDINEQFF. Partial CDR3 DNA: TGCAGTGCTAGAGTTGATAGCGGGGATATAAATGAG.

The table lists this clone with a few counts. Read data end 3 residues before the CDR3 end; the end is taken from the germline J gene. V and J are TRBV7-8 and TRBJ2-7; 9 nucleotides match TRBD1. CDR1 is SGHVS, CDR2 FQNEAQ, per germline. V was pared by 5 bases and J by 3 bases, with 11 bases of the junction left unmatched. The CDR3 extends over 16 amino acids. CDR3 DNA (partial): TGTGCCAGCAGCGCAGACGCGACAGGGGGATTCTACGAG. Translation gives CASSADATGGFYE. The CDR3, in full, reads CASSADATGGFYEQYF.

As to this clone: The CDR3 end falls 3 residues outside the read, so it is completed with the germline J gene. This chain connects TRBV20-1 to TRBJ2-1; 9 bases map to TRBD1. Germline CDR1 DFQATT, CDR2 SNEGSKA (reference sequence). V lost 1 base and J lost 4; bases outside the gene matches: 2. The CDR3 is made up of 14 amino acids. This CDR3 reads CSARGQGVYNEQFF. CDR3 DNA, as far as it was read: TGCAGTGCTAGAGGACAGGGGGTTTACAATGAG.

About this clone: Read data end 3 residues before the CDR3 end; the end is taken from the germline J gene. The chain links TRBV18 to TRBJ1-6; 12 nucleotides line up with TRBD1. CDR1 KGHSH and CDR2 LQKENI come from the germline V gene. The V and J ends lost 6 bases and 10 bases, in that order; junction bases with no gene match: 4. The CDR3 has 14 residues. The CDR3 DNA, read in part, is TGTGCCAGCTCCCCCGGGACAGGGGGCTCACCC. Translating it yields CASSPGTGGSP. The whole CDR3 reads CASSPGTGGSPLHF.

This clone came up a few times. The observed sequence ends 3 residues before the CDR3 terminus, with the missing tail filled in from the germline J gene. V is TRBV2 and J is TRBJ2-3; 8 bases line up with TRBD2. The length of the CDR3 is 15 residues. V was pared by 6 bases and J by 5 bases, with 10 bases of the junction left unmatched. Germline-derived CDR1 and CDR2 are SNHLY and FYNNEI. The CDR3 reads CASRSRTSSVDTQYF. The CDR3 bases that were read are TGTGCCAGCAGATCCCGGACTAGCAGTGTAGATACG.

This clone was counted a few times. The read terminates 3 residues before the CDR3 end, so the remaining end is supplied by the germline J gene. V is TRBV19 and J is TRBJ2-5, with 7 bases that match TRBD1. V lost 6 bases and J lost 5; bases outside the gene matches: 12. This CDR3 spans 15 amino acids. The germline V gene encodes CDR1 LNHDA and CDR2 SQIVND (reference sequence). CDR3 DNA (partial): TGTGCCAGTAGGAACCGACAGGGCCCCCGGGAGACC. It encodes CASRNRQGPRET. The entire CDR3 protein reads CASRNRQGPRETQYF.

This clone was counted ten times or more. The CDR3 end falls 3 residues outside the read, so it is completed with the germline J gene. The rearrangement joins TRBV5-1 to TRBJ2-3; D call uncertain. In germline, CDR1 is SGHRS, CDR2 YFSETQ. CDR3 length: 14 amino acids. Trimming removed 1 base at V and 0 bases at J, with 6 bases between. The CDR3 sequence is CASSLTVSTDTQYF. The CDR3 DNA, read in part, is TGCGCCAGCAGCTTGACGGTTAGCACAGATACG. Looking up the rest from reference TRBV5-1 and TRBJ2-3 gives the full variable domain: KAGVTQTPRYLIKTRGQQVTLSCSPISGHRSVSWYQQTPGQGLQFLFEYFSETQRNKGNFPGRFSGRQFSNSRSEMNVSTLELGDSALYLCASSLTVSTDTQYFGPGTRLTVL.

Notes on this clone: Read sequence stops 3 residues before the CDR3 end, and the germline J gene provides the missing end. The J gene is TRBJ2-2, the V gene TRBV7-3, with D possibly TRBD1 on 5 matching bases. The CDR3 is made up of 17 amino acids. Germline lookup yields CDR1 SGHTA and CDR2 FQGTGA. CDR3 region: CASTLWTVSSGANVLFF. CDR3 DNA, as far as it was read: TGTGCCAGCACCCTGTGGACCGTGAGCTCTGGGGCCAACGTG.

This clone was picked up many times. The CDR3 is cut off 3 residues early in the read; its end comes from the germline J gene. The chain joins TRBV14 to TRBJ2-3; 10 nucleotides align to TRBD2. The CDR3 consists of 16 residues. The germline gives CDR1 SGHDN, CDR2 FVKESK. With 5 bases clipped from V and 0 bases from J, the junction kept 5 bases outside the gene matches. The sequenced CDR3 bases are TGTGCCAGCAGCTTCCTAGCGGGGGCCAGCACAGATACG. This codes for CASSFLAGASTDT. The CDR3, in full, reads CASSFLAGASTDTQYF.

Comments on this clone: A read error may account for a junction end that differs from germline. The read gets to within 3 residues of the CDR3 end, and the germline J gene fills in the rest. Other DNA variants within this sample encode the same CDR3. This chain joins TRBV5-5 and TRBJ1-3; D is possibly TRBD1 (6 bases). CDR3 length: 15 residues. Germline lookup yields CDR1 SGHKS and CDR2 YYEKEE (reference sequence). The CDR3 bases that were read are TGTGCCAGCAGCTTTTTTGGGGGCGGTGGAAACACG. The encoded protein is CASSFFGGGGNT. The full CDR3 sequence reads CASSFFGGGGNTIYF.